One T cell receptor beta chain is described in this entry. Its antigen is as yet unknown. One base away lies a much larger clone, so this may be a sequencing read error. The data were taken from a study of T cells in Graves' hyperthyroidism and ophthalmopathy. The overall study: Peripheral blood draws took place at initial diagnosis, ahead of any treatment.

Germline CDR1 SNHLY, CDR2 FYNNEI. The CDR3 spans 15 residues. TCR beta CDR3 region amplification was performed from RNA transcripts. The HTBI primer set drove a first-round RT-PCR of the TCR CDR3. A single record per CDR3 protein comes from TCRdb applying MiXCR to the multiplex PCR reads. Of more than 550,000 distinct CDR3 sequences listed, roughly 20% were seen once; the top ten hold 16%. Study-wide results and limits: Blood also showed most of the thyroid clonotypes that were expanded above 0.001. A 13 V-J signature model discriminated ophthalmopathy versus stable hyperthyroidism.

The rearrangement links TRBV2 to TRBJ2-5; D possibly matches TRBD1 or TRBD2 (5 bases each). This TCR derives from a woman in her 50s with Graves' hyperthyroidism that later progressed to Graves' ophthalmopathy. The sample was blood. CDR3 nucleotide sequence: TGTGCCAGCAGTGAGTTGGGGACCGTCCAAGAGACCCAGCACTTC. Translation: CASSELGTVQETQHF.